This T cell receptor (beta chain) is drawn from a study of shared clonotypes between healthy human individuals. The CDR3 sequence is 13 residues long. V was shortened by 5 bases and J by 8 bases, with 13 bases between the two germline ends. Looked up from germline, CDR1 is SGHNT and CDR2 is YYREEE (reference sequence). Study findings and constraints: Limitation of the genetic and exposure-history diversity represented came from the few donors.

TCRdb's table, derived via immunoSEQ multiplex PCR, lists solely in-frame clones and lacks some. The table includes approximately 2.1 million clones, 85% to 95% detected once. Comments on this clone: The target antigen is unknown.

The rearrangement links TRBV5-4 to TRBJ1-4; D gene unclear. The specimen was naive CD4+ T cells from PBMCs. As for subset: CD45RA+ positively selected. This receptor was obtained from a man aged 18 to 35 in good health. Some clones in this sample may be carry-over from other donors' samples. The DNA for the CDR3 is TGTGCCAGCAGGCGGTGGGCGGCGGAAAAACTGTTTTTT. This translates into CASRRWAAEKLFF.